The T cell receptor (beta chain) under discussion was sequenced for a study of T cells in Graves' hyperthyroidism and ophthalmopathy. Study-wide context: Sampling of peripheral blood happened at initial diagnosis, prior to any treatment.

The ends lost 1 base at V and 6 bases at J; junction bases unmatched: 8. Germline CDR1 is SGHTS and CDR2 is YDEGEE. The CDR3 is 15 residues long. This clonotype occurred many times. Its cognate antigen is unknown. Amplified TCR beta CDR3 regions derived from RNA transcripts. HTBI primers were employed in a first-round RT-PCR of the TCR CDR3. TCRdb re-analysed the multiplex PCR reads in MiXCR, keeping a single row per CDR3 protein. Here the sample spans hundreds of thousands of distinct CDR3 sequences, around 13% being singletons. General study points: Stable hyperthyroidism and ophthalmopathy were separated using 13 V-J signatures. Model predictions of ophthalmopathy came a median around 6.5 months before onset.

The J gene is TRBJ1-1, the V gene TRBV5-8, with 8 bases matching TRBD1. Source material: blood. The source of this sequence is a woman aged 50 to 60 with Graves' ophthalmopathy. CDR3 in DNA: TGTGCCAGCAGCTTGCAGGGGGCGCAATCCGCTGAAGCTTTCTTT. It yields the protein CASSLQGAQSAEAFF.